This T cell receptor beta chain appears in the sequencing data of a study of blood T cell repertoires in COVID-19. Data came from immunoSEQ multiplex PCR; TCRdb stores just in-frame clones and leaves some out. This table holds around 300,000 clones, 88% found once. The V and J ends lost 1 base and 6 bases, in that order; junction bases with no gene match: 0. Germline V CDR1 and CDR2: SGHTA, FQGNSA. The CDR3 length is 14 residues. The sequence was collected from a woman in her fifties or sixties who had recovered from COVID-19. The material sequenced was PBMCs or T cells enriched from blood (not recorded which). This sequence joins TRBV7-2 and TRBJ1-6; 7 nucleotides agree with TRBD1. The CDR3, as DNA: TGTGCCAGCAGCTTAGGGGACAGTAATTCACCCCTCCACTTT. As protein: CASSLGDSNSPLHF.